This T cell receptor (beta chain) stems from a study of PD-L1 blockade in urothelial cancer. In the study overall: Patients commenced intravenous atezolizumab, 1,200 mg every 3 weeks, around 2014.

CDR3 length: 12 amino acids. Between the trimmed V and J ends, which lost 1 base and 6 bases, there was a span of 8 bases. Per the germline V gene, CDR1 is SGHNT and CDR2 is YYREEE (reference sequence). The time point denotes: peripheral blood 6 weeks after treatment start. Synthetic spike-ins, TCR analog templates, were added into each PCR. Assay: immunoSEQ multiplex PCR; the TCRdb copy retains only in-frame clones and omits some. This table holds some 110,000 clones, roughly 91% found once. Sequences were derived from PBMCs, sampled around atezolizumab (anti-PD-L1) treatment. V and J are TRBV5-4 and TRBJ2-7; possible D gene TRBD1, 5 bases. This sequence was found in a man in his 60s with urothelial cancer. The CDR3 here is CASSLSRGEQYF. The CDR3 nucleotides are TGTGCCAGCAGCTTGAGTAGGGGCGAGCAGTACTTC. The full variable domain, rest sourced from reference TRBV5-4 and TRBJ2-7, is ETGVTQSPTHLIKTRGQQVTLRCSSQSGHNTVSWYQQALGQGPQFIFQYYREEENGRGNFPPRFSGLQFPNYSSELNVNALELDDSALYLCASSLSRGEQYFGPGTRLTVT.